In its sample, the clone carrying this T cell receptor beta chain ranks as medium-sized. This record belongs to a study of T cell changes during pregnancy in multiple sclerosis. Some clones are missing from TCRdb's copy, which holds only in-frame ones; the method was immunoSEQ multiplex PCR. The table lists about 41,000 clones, about 88% of them singletons. The CDR3 runs to 15 residues. Germline V lookup: CDR1 MNHNS, CDR2 SASEGT. V lost 11 bases and J lost 2, with 20 bases in between. This TCR came from a female donor with multiple sclerosis, enrolled in a pregnancy study. The chain links TRBV6-1 to TRBJ2-3, with TRBD1 as a possible D gene (6 bases). Sequenced here: CD4+ T cells from peripheral blood mononuclear cells, sampled in the first trimester of pregnancy. The CDR3 sequence is CACIRAGVNTDTQYF. CDR3 nucleotide sequence: TGTGCCTGTATAAGGGCAGGGGTAAACACAGATACGCAGTATTTT.